This T cell receptor beta chain was captured by sequencing in a study of cytomegalovirus exposure and HLA in healthy donors. Study-wide results and limits: TCR beta V- and J-gene trimming was later associated with a missense DCLRE1C variant. In a later analysis, productive TCRs from donors in an Asian-associated ancestry cluster reportedly carried fewer N-insertions than the cohort mean.

Points on this clone: Its antigen is not known.

CDR1 and CDR2 from the germline V gene are SEHNR and FQNEAQ (reference sequence). The V and J ends lost 6 bases and 7 bases respectively, with 22 bases between them. This CDR3 has 16 amino acids. 60 Vbeta and 13 Jbeta primers were used in PCR. Authors' processing steps: It was a later analysis that counted 75 million to 90 million unique TCR beta chains, of which around 11 million were shared. The protocol was immunoSEQ multiplex PCR, while the TCRdb copy is restricted to in-frame clones and leaves out a portion. Clone size and the V and J calls come from that table; the DNA yielded D and trimming. The data hold 100,000 to 150,000 clones, with about 78% observed a single time.

Sequenced material: PBMCs. This sequence joins TRBV7-9 and TRBJ2-1; D is perhaps TRBD2 (6 bases). The origin of this receptor is a female donor in good health and CMV-seronegative. This chain's CDR3 is CASRQPGLHRENEQFF. For the CDR3, the DNA is TGTGCCAGCAGACAGCCGGGACTCCACCGTGAAAATGAGCAGTTCTTC.